The T cell receptor (beta chain) described here comes from a study of tissue T cells after allogeneic stem cell transplantation. TCRbeta CDR3 was sequenced at survey depth with template counts. Data came from immunoSEQ multiplex PCR; TCRdb stores just in-frame clones and leaves some out. The profile shows more than 7,000 clones, 45% to 60% of them singletons. Germline V gene sequence: CDR1 NSQYPW, CDR2 LRSPGD (reference sequence). The CDR3 is made up of 13 amino acids. After removal of 5 bases from V and 7 bases from J, the junction contained 4 bases not matched to a gene. Study conclusions and caveats: Motif-based clustering found tissue-specific repertoire signatures shared across patients, though few clones were shared. Which tissue TCRs were alloreactive or antigen-specific was not determined. Some clones might be persisting host cells.

As for this clone: The antigen remains unidentified. Gene names refer to mouse genes. The observed sequence ends 1 residue before the CDR3 terminus, with the missing tail filled in from the germline J gene.

Time point specified: mouse harvest day 7 after allogeneic transplant. The graft held 10^6 splenic CD5+ T cells and 10^7 T-cell-depleted bone marrow cells. B6 (H2b) cells into BALB/c (H2d) mice; tissues taken at day 7 or 14. This clonotype was sampled from a female BALB/c mouse given C57BL/6 T cells with graft-versus-host disease after an allogeneic hematopoietic cell transplant. Sequenced sample: gut tissue. V gene TRBV1 combines with J gene TRBJ2-4; 9 nucleotides align to TRBD1. The sequenced CDR3 bases are TGCACCTGCAGTCCGGGACAGGGTGACACCTTGTAC. It translates to CTCSPGQGDTLY. The complete CDR3 protein is CTCSPGQGDTLYF.